One sample yielded the 8 T cell receptor beta chains listed below, sequenced in a study of identical twins (dated by TCRdb to the mid-2010s). Library preparation employed 5' RACE. Sequencing relied on an Illumina HiSeq 2000. In-frame beta chains were kept once TCRdb had trimmed the public reads at Q25 with fastp and called clones with MiXCR. Each entry is one CDR3 protein sequence, shown with its most common DNA and genes. Present in this sample are about 1.7 million distinct CDR3 sequences, about 30% of which were seen just once. The ten most abundant clones make up about 0.25% of the sample. Sequencing was done on a sample of cord blood. The receptor source for this set is a newborn girl in good health.

This clonotype was seen a handful of times. The V call is TRBV12-3 or TRBV12-4, the J call TRBJ1-1; the match to TRBD1 covers 9 bases. This CDR3 contains 15 residues. V was clipped by 6 bases and J by 1 base; unmatched bases: 6. The CDR3 spells CASRPRQGGNTEAFF. The CDR3 region has the DNA TGTGCCAGCAGGCCTAGACAGGGGGGGAACACTGAAGCTTTCTTT.

The chain carries TRBV6-1 and TRBJ2-3; 12 positions agree with TRBD1. Trimming removed 3 bases from V and 4 bases from J; junction bases left unmatched: 5. Germline CDR1 is MNHNS and CDR2 is SASEGT. The CDR3 is 16 amino acids. CDR3 amino acids: CASSESGTGGADTQYF. For the CDR3, the DNA is TGTGCCAGCAGTGAGTCCGGGACAGGGGGCGCAGATACGCAGTATTTT.

Written as DNA, the CDR3 is TGCAGTGCTAGTCGACAGGGGCTGACGGGCAATCAGCCCCAGCATTTT. Translating it yields CSASRQGLTGNQPQHF. The chain links TRBV20-1 to TRBJ1-5; 8 positions agree with TRBD1. V gave up 3 bases and J gave up 2 bases; unmatched junction bases: 9. Germline CDR1 and CDR2: DFQATT and SNEGSKA (reference sequence). CDR3 length equals 16 residues.

J is TRBJ1-2 and V is TRBV16; D ambiguous. The CDR3 runs 12 residues. Germline loops: CDR1 KGHSY, CDR2 FQNENV. The V gene lost 2 bases and the J gene lost 4 bases, with 5 bases spanning the gap. CDR3 bases: TGTGCCAGCAGCCAACGGCTCTATGGCTACACCTTC. Translating gives CASSQRLYGYTF.

Of note for this clonotype: One end of the junction varies from germline; a read error may be responsible. The chain has TRBV20-1 and TRBJ2-4, with TRBD1 matching over 7 bases. The CDR3 sequence is 14 residues long. From germline, CDR1 is DFQATT and CDR2 SNEGSKA (reference sequence). CDR3 in amino acids: CSARDGTAKNIRYF. The CDR3 nucleotides read TGCAGTGCTAGAGACGGGACAGCCAAAAACATTCGGTACTTC.

This clonotype turned up a few times. V is TRBV29-1 and J is TRBJ2-7; tentatively, D is TRBD2 (6 bases). Germline assignment: CDR1 SQVTM and CDR2 ANQGSEA. There are 12 residues in the CDR3. V was pared by 4 bases and J by 5 bases, with 12 bases between. CDR3 sequence (DNA): TGCAGCGTTGTGCGGGAACGCGACGAGCAGTACTTC. It specifies CSVVRERDEQYF.

The V and J genes are TRBV7-9 and TRBJ1-2, with a tentative D call TRBD1 (5 bases). Looked up from germline, CDR1 is SEHNR and CDR2 is FQNEAQ (reference sequence). V shed 7 bases and J shed 0 bases, with 24 bases lying between them. CDR3 length: 18 amino acids. DNA for the CDR3: TGTGCCAGCACCCTAAGGGCGGGGGTAGCCTCCACTAACTATGGCTACACCTTC. As protein: CASTLRAGVASTNYGYTF.

The sample holds a few counts of this clonotype. The V gene is TRBV5-1, the J gene TRBJ1-5; the D is unclear. The germline gives CDR1 SGHRS, CDR2 YFSETQ. V was pared by 0 bases and J by 5 bases, with 6 bases between. The CDR3 length is 13 residues. CDR3 sequence (DNA): TGCGCCAGCAGCTTGGAACGGCATCAGCCCCAGCATTTT. Translated, it gives CASSLERHQPQHF.